The entry below describes one TCR beta chain. Repertoires were generated with immunoSEQ multiplex PCR, while TCRdb's copy carries only in-frame clones and drops some. Among tens of thousands of clones listed, roughly 88% were seen once. CDR1 and CDR2 (germline): MNHNY, SVGAGI (reference sequence). Deletions cut 5 bases from V and 7 bases from J, with 20 bases between. The CDR3 has 15 amino acids. The source of the sample is a study of T cells in localized non-small cell lung cancer. Sequenced material: peripheral blood, taken before any cancer treatment. The sequence was obtained from a male donor at least 60 years old with stage III squamous cell lung carcinoma. J is TRBJ1-2 and V is TRBV6-6; tentatively, D is TRBD1 (5 bases). CDR3: CASSPALSGAGGYTF. In nucleotides, the CDR3 is TGTGCCAGCAGTCCGGCCCTCAGTGGGGCGGGTGGCTACACCTTC.